A selection of T cell receptor beta chains follows, all from one sample in a study of blood T cell repertoires in COVID-19. Produced via immunoSEQ multiplex PCR; TCRdb's table is partial and in-frame only. This sample has approximately 200,000 clones, with 70% to 90% found just once. The sample taken for sequencing was PBMCs or T cells enriched from blood (not recorded which). Source of these receptors: a man in his forties who had recovered from COVID-19. The CDR3 runs from the conserved cysteine through the conserved F or W. A D gene is named only where the DNA matches it firmly. Where a row states a size, it is once, few, many or the class of an expanded clone; other rows omit it.

>NA|TRBV30|TRBJ2-1|NA
CALQPHGSYNEQFF
TGTGCCCTCCAACCGCACGGTTCCTACAATGAGCAGTTCTTC
>NA|TRBV18|TRBJ1-2|NA
CASSPREASRYGYTF
TGTGCCAGCTCACCCCGCGAGGCGAGTCGGTATGGCTACACCTTC
>NA|TRBV30|TRBJ2-7|TRBD2
CAWAGAGGKDEQYF
TGTGCCTGGGCCGGAGCGGGGGGTAAAGACGAGCAGTACTTC
>few|TRBV30|TRBJ2-5|TRBD1
CAWLKGTGMETQYF
TGTGCCTGGCTTAAAGGGACAGGGATGGAGACCCAGTACTTC
>once|TRBV7-2|TRBJ1-6|TRBD1
CASSQTGPNSPLHF
TGTGCCAGCAGCCAGACAGGGCCAAATTCACCCCTCCACTTT
>NA|TRBV2|TRBJ2-1|TRBD2
CASSDRTSGYNEQFF
TGTGCCAGCAGTGATAGGACTAGCGGCTACAATGAGCAGTTCTTC
>NA|TRBV29-1|TRBJ1-2|TRBD1
CSAHRGNNYGYTF
TGCAGCGCACACAGGGGAAATAACTATGGCTACACCTTC
>NA|TRBV3-1/TRBV3-2|TRBJ1-4|NA
CASSQPYSQTNEKLFF
TGTGCCAGCAGCCAACCCTACAGCCAAACTAATGAAAAACTGTTTTTT
>NA|TRBV9|TRBJ2-2|TRBD2
CASSVGSSGRGTGELFF
TGTGCCAGCAGCGTAGGGTCTAGCGGGAGAGGGACCGGGGAGCTGTTTTTT
>few|TRBV27|TRBJ1-4|NA
CASSLNRVGEKLFF
TGTGCCAGCAGTTTAAACAGGGTTGGAGAAAAACTGTTTTTT
>NA|TRBV29-1|TRBJ2-2|NA
CSVQGHLTGELFF
TGCAGCGTTCAGGGACACCTCACCGGGGAGCTGTTTTTT
>few|TRBV20-1|TRBJ2-7|NA
CSASSQDNFYEQYF
TGCAGTGCTAGTAGTCAAGACAACTTCTACGAGCAGTACTTC
>NA|TRBV15|TRBJ1-1|NA
CATSRKRGSGNTEAFF
TGTGCCACCAGCAGAAAAAGGGGTTCGGGCAACACTGAAGCTTTCTTT
>NA|TRBV9|TRBJ2-1|TRBD2
CASSVDNSGRGEQFF
TGTGCCAGCAGCGTAGACAATAGCGGGAGGGGAGAGCAGTTCTTC
>NA|TRBV5-6|TRBJ1-5|NA
CASSLAGLGNQPQHF
TGTGCCAGCAGCTTGGCAGGGTTAGGCAATCAGCCCCAGCATTTT
>NA|TRBV12-3/TRBV12-4|TRBJ1-1|NA
CASSLHTEAFF
TGTGCCAGCAGTCTCCACACTGAAGCTTTCTTT
>few|TRBV27|TRBJ1-2|TRBD1
CASSPRTGTYGYTF
TGTGCCAGCAGTCCTCGGACAGGAACCTATGGCTACACCTTC
>once|TRBV6-7|TRBJ1-2|TRBD1
CASSQRQTGGKYGYTF
TGTGCCAGCAGCCAACGCCAGACAGGGGGTAAGTATGGCTACACCTTC
>NA|TRBV3-1/TRBV3-2|TRBJ2-7|TRBD2
CASSQAAGGGYEQYF
TGTGCCAGCAGCCAAGCGGCGGGGGGCGGGTACGAGCAGTACTTC
>NA|TRBV11-3|TRBJ2-5|NA
CASSLGARGVGETQYF
TGTGCCAGCAGCTTGGGGGCACGGGGGGTTGGAGAGACCCAGTACTTC
>NA|TRBV9|TRBJ1-2|NA
CASSVTPQPLDGYTF
TGTGCCAGCAGCGTAACCCCACAGCCATTAGATGGCTACACCTTC
>NA|TRBV6-5|TRBJ1-6|TRBD1
CASSQTGVNSPLHF
TGTGCCAGCAGTCAGACAGGGGTAAATTCACCCCTCCACTTT
>NA|TRBV4-1|TRBJ2-2|TRBD2
CASSQDRRRSGVNTGELFF
TGCGCCAGCAGCCAAGATCGACGGCGAAGCGGGGTGAACACCGGGGAGCTGTTTTTT
>few|TRBV10-3|TRBJ2-1|TRBD1
CATLGQGLTYNEQFF
TGTGCCACCTTGGGACAGGGGTTGACCTACAATGAGCAGTTCTTC
>NA|TRBV4-1|TRBJ1-3|NA
CASSLGAGGAGNTIYF
TGCGCCAGCAGCCTGGGCGCGGGGGGAGCTGGGAACACCATATATTTT
>NA|TRBV18|TRBJ1-2|NA
CASSPGPRANYGYTF
TGTGCCAGCTCACCCGGTCCTCGGGCTAACTATGGCTACACCTTC
>once|TRBV7-6|TRBJ2-5|NA
CASRDYQETQYF
TGTGCCAGCAGGGACTACCAAGAGACCCAGTACTTC
>once|TRBV3-1/TRBV3-2|TRBJ1-2|TRBD1
CASSQVSGQGAGGYTF
TGTGCCAGCAGCCAAGTATCTGGACAGGGGGCAGGTGGCTACACCTTC
>NA|TRBV19|TRBJ2-2|NA
CASRRRTVNTGELFF
TGTGCCAGTAGAAGACGGACAGTCAACACCGGGGAGCTGTTTTTT
>NA|TRBV7-2|TRBJ2-7|NA
CASSSIRGGEQYF
TGTGCCAGCAGCTCCATCCGGGGTGGCGAGCAGTACTTC
>NA|TRBV4-1|TRBJ1-3|NA
CASSKTYRDPSVSGNTIYF
TGCGCCAGCAGCAAGACCTACAGGGATCCTTCCGTCTCTGGAAACACCATATATTTT
>NA|TRBV12-5|TRBJ1-3|NA
CASGTTGHGNTIYF
TGTGCTAGTGGTACCACAGGGCATGGAAACACCATATATTTT
>NA|TRBV18|TRBJ1-1|TRBD1
CASSPPPLTGYYMNTEAFF
TGTGCCAGCTCACCTCCCCCCTTGACAGGGTACTACATGAACACTGAAGCTTTCTTT
>NA|TRBV29-1|TRBJ2-1|TRBD2
CSVEVSQRGPSQGFF
TGCAGCGTTGAAGTTTCACAGCGGGGACCCAGCCAGGGCTTCTTC
>NA|TRBV5-8|TRBJ2-2|NA
CASSPLSGVGNTGELFF
TGTGCCAGCAGCCCACTTTCGGGGGTAGGAAACACCGGGGAGCTGTTTTTT
>NA|TRBV19|TRBJ2-1|TRBD2
CASSPALLGRVVNEQFF
TGTGCCAGTAGTCCCGCCCTTTTGGGGAGGGTGGTCAATGAGCAGTTCTTC
>NA|TRBV3-1/TRBV3-2|TRBJ2-7|TRBD2
CASSQPRGLDNEQYF
TGTGCCAGCAGCCAGCCCCGAGGACTAGACAACGAGCAGTACTTC
>once|TRBV4-1|TRBJ1-1|NA
CASSRTVQGNTEAFF
TGCGCCAGCAGCCGAACGGTACAGGGGAACACTGAAGCTTTCTTT
>NA|TRBV30|TRBJ1-5|NA
CAWSANSNQPQHF
TGTGCCTGGAGTGCCAATAGCAATCAGCCCCAGCATTTT
>NA|TRBV2|TRBJ1-4|NA
CASSVPRGAREKLFF
TGTGCCAGCAGCGTTCCCCGGGGGGCTAGAGAAAAACTGTTTTTT
>NA|TRBV2|TRBJ2-5|NA
CASKFGETQYF
TGTGCCAGCAAGTTCGGGGAGACCCAGTACTTC
>once|TRBV4-1|TRBJ2-7|NA
CASSHSITGSSEQYF
TGCGCCAGCAGCCATAGCATCACAGGATCTTCCGAGCAGTACTTC
>NA|TRBV28|TRBJ1-3|NA
CASTTAGSGNTIYF
TGTGCCTCCACAACAGCCGGCTCTGGAAACACCATATATTTT
>few|TRBV11-3|TRBJ1-2|NA
CASSGRAGPNYGYTF
TGTGCCAGCAGCGGTAGGGCAGGGCCCAACTATGGCTACACCTTC
>NA|TRBV19|TRBJ2-1|TRBD1
CASSIAPGQVYNEQFF
TGTGCCAGTAGTATAGCCCCGGGACAGGTGTACAATGAGCAGTTCTTC
>NA|TRBV7-8|TRBJ2-3|NA
CASSLAGAEADTQYF
TGTGCCAGCAGCTTAGCGGGAGCAGAAGCAGATACGCAGTATTTT
>NA|TRBV29-1|TRBJ2-5|TRBD1
CSVKTGGETQYF
TGCAGCGTTAAAACAGGGGGAGAGACCCAGTACTTC
>NA|TRBV2|TRBJ1-5|NA
CASSERITGEISNQPQHF
TGTGCCAGCAGTGAAAGAATTACGGGTGAAATTAGCAATCAGCCCCAGCATTTT
>NA|TRBV6-5|TRBJ1-5|NA
CASSYSTGENQPQHF
TGTGCCAGCAGTTACTCGACAGGAGAGAATCAGCCCCAGCATTTT
>NA|TRBV7-9|TRBJ1-6|TRBD1
CASSSHSTGIGSPLHF
TGTGCCAGCAGCTCGCACTCGACAGGGATCGGTTCACCCCTCCACTTT
>NA|TRBV11-2|TRBJ2-1|NA
CASSLVPAEVEQFF
TGTGCCAGCAGCTTAGTCCCTGCGGAGGTTGAGCAGTTCTTC
>few|TRBV3-1/TRBV3-2|TRBJ2-3|NA
CASSQFNTDTQYF
TGTGCCAGCAGCCAATTCAACACAGATACGCAGTATTTT
>NA|TRBV12-3/TRBV12-4|TRBJ2-3|TRBD1
CASTLGQGAEYF
TGTGCCAGCACCCTTGGACAGGGGGCAGAGTATTTT
>NA|TRBV5-5|TRBJ1-2|TRBD1
CASTPTGVGVGYGYTF
TGTGCCAGCACCCCAACAGGGGTGGGAGTTGGTTATGGCTACACCTTC
>NA|TRBV2|TRBJ1-2|NA
CASSESRGIEGYTF
TGTGCCAGCAGTGAAAGTAGGGGGATAGAAGGCTACACCTTC
>NA|TRBV3-1/TRBV3-2|TRBJ1-2|NA
CASSQAYGYTF
TGTGCCAGCAGCCAAGCGTATGGCTACACCTTC
>few|TRBV12-5|TRBJ2-1|NA
CASAGYTEQFF
TGTGCTAGTGCAGGGTATACTGAGCAGTTCTTC
>NA|TRBV4-1|TRBJ1-1|NA
CASSQVGNMNTEAFF
TGCGCCAGCAGCCAAGTCGGGAATATGAACACTGAAGCTTTCTTT
>NA|TRBV30|TRBJ1-2|TRBD1
CAWSSGFRDRVGGYTF
TGTGCCTGGAGTTCAGGCTTCCGGGACAGGGTTGGGGGCTACACCTTC
>NA|TRBV6-6|TRBJ1-3|TRBD1
CASSFTGTGGLNTIYF
TGTGCCAGCAGCTTTACCGGGACAGGGGGCTTAAACACCATATATTTT